These 27 T cell receptor beta chains were sequenced from one sample in a study of blood T cell repertoires in COVID-19. TCRdb's table, derived via immunoSEQ multiplex PCR, lists solely in-frame clones and lacks some. Here the sample spans 200,000 to 250,000 clones, roughly 83% being singletons. Sequencing was performed on peripheral blood. These receptor sequences come from a man older than 75 with acute or convalescent COVID-19.

V gene TRBV6-1 combines with J gene TRBJ2-5; 7 bases map to TRBD2. The CDR3 spans 15 residues. Germline lookup yields CDR1 MNHNS and CDR2 SASEGT. Germline trimming cut 0 bases from V and 3 bases from J; bases unmatched to any gene: 4. In nucleotides, the CDR3 is TGTGCCAGCAGTGAAGCCTCAGCGGGAAAAGAGACCCAGTACTTC. This encodes CASSEASAGKETQYF.

This chain uses TRBV19 with TRBJ2-5; 10 bases agree with TRBD1. The germline V gene has CDR1 LNHDA and CDR2 SQIVND (reference sequence). The J segment lost 5 bases and the V segment lost 6 bases, leaving 9 bases of the junction unmatched. The CDR3 loop spans 15 amino acids. This CDR3 is CASSLGTGVGETQYF. Written as DNA, the CDR3 is TGTGCCAGTAGCCTTGGGACAGGGGTTGGGGAGACCCAGTACTTC.

This sequence joins TRBV7-9 and TRBJ1-5, with D maybe TRBD1 (5 bases). V was shortened by 0 bases and J by 5 bases, with 8 bases between the two germline ends. The CDR3 runs to 14 residues. CDR1 and CDR2 from the germline V gene are SEHNR and FQNEAQ (reference sequence). The CDR3 loop is CASSLAGGHQPQHF. The CDR3 DNA follows: TGTGCCAGCAGCTTAGCGGGGGGACATCAGCCCCAGCATTTT.

The chain recombines TRBV7-3 with TRBJ2-3; 12 positions match TRBD2. The CDR3 runs 16 residues. Germline V lookup: CDR1 SGHTA, CDR2 FQGTGA. The J segment lost 4 bases and the V segment lost 1 base, leaving 3 bases of the junction unmatched. The CDR3 DNA reads TGTGCCAGCAGCTTAAAACTAGCGGGAGGCGCAGATACGCAGTATTTT. Translation: CASSLKLAGGADTQYF. Variable domain in full (rest from reference TRBV7-3 and TRBJ2-3): GAGVSQTPSNKVTEKGKYVELRCDPISGHTALYWYRQSLGQGPEFLIYFQGTGAADDSGLPNDRFFAVRPEGSVSTLKIQRTERGDSAVYLCASSLKLAGGADTQYFGPGTRLTVL.

The gene calls are TRBV29-1 and TRBJ2-1, with D perhaps TRBD2 (6 bases). The germline V gene encodes CDR1 SQVTM and CDR2 ANQGSEA. The CDR3 runs 15 residues. V was trimmed by 7 bases and J by 0 bases, leaving 16 bases between them. CDR3 sequence (DNA): TGCAGCGGCGGGACCGCTGGAGGCTCCTACAATGAGCAGTTCTTC. Translating it yields CSGGTAGGSYNEQFF.

The chain has TRBV28 and TRBJ1-5, with 7 nucleotides matching TRBD1. V trimming: 3 bases; J trimming: 4 bases; junction bases outside the gene matches: 6. The CDR3 runs 15 residues. Germline CDR1 and CDR2: MDHEN and SYDVKM. The CDR3: CASSFSGTVNQPQHF. In nucleotides, the CDR3 is TGTGCCAGCAGTTTTTCCGGGACAGTTAATCAGCCCCAGCATTTT.

The chain combines TRBV7-9 with TRBJ1-5, with D perhaps matching TRBD1 (5 bases). Trimming cost V 5 bases and J 15 bases, with 17 bases left between them. This CDR3 comprises 12 residues. Germline CDR1 and CDR2: SEHNR and FQNEAQ (reference sequence). CDR3 sequence: CASSRGTEVRHF. CDR3 DNA sequence: TGTGCCAGCAGCCGGGGGACGGAGGTCCGGCATTTT.

This chain joins TRBV28 and TRBJ2-7; D may be TRBD2 (5 bases). The CDR3 is made up of 14 amino acids. Trimming left V 6 bases short and J 0 bases short, with 12 bases between. Germline CDR1 is MDHEN and CDR2 is SYDVKM. The CDR3 loop reads CASSLPGSSYEQYF. CDR3 in DNA: TGTGCCAGCAGCCTACCGGGGAGCTCCTACGAGCAGTACTTC.

This clone showed up just a few times. CDR3 bases: TGTGCCAGCAGCTTCCGGGGGAGTCAGCCCCAGCATTTT. Translating gives CASSFRGSQPQHF. The chain combines TRBV7-2 with TRBJ1-5; possible D gene TRBD1, 5 bases. Trimming pared 3 bases from V and 6 bases from J, leaving 9 bases between. Germline lookup yields CDR1 SGHTA and CDR2 FQGNSA. The CDR3 contains 13 residues.

The chain joins TRBV28 to TRBJ2-1, with D maybe TRBD2 (5 bases). CDR3 size: 14 residues. V was cut by 2 bases and J by 4 bases, with 9 bases left in between. Per germline, CDR1 MDHEN and CDR2 SYDVKM. CDR3 loop: CASSLDGGYNEQFF. CDR3 DNA sequence: TGTGCCAGCAGTTTAGACGGAGGTTACAATGAGCAGTTCTTC.

The chain couples TRBV4-1 to TRBJ1-6; possibly TRBD1 for D (5 bases). The germline V gene has CDR1 MGHRA and CDR2 YSYEKL. Trimming removed 4 bases from V and 7 bases from J, with 14 bases in between. This CDR3 has 15 residues. The CDR3: CASSRNRDSNSPLHF. In DNA, the CDR3 is TGCGCCAGCAGCCGCAACCGGGACTCAAATTCACCCCTCCACTTT.

This clone showed up just once. The chain recombines TRBV7-9 with TRBJ2-3; D possibly corresponds to TRBD1 (6 bases). CDR3 size: 16 residues. CDR1 is SEHNR, CDR2 FQNEAQ, per germline (reference sequence). Trimming took off 0 bases at V and 0 bases at J, with 10 bases between the two ends. The CDR3 region is CASSLAGAYSTDTQYF. CDR3 nucleotide sequence: TGTGCCAGCAGCTTAGCGGGGGCCTATAGCACAGATACGCAGTATTTT.

The table lists this clone with a count of one. The chain joins TRBV19 to TRBJ1-2; TRBD1 matches at 9 bases. CDR1 is LNHDA and CDR2 is SQIVND in the germline V gene (reference sequence). This CDR3 is 15 amino acids long. V lost 5 bases and J lost 2; bases outside the gene matches: 6. CDR3: CASSSIGQGNYGYTF. CDR3 bases: TGTGCCAGTAGTTCAATCGGACAGGGGAACTATGGCTACACCTTC.

V gene TRBV6-6 combines with J gene TRBJ2-7; perhaps TRBD1 as D (6 bases). Germline-derived CDR1 and CDR2 are MNHNY and SVGAGI (reference sequence). This CDR3 has 12 amino acids. Trimming left V 6 bases short and J 6 bases short, with 12 bases between. In nucleotides, the CDR3 is TGTGCCAGCAGCCAAACAGGGACCGAGCAGTACTTC. It yields the protein CASSQTGTEQYF.

This sequence joins TRBV3-1 (or the pseudogene TRBV3-2) and TRBJ1-1; D gene ambiguous. The length of the CDR3 is 14 residues. Germline assignment: CDR1 LGHDT and CDR2 YNNKEL (reference sequence). The V and J ends lost 3 bases and 5 bases respectively, with 13 bases between them. The chain's CDR3 is CASSHLSARTEAFF. CDR3 DNA: TGTGCCAGCAGCCACCTCTCAGCGAGGACTGAAGCTTTCTTT.

J is TRBJ2-7 and V is TRBV3-1 (or the pseudogene TRBV3-2), with D perhaps TRBD1 (6 bases). V was cut by 4 bases and J by 7 bases, with 17 bases left in between. The V gene's germline CDR1 is LGHDT and CDR2 YNNKEL (reference sequence). This CDR3 has 14 residues. The CDR3 DNA sequence: TGTGCCAGCAGCCGGACTGACAGGTTTGAGGAGCAGTACTTC. It encodes CASSRTDRFEEQYF.

The chain combines TRBV5-6 with TRBJ1-2; D unresolved. The CDR3 covers 14 residues. The V end was cut by 4 bases, the J end by 8 bases, with 18 bases between. Per the germline V gene, CDR1 is SGHDT and CDR2 is YYEEEE. The CDR3, as DNA: TGTGCCAGCAGCGTTCGATCAGTGTCTTTAGGCTACACCTTC. It codes for CASSVRSVSLGYTF.

The chain has TRBV5-5 and TRBJ2-5; TRBD1 might be the D (8 bases). From germline, CDR1 is SGHKS and CDR2 YYEKEE (reference sequence). CDR3 length equals 14 residues. V was cut by 5 bases and J by 5 bases, with 16 bases left in between. CDR3 nucleotides: TGTGCCAGCAGGCAGACACAGGGGGGGGAGACCCAGTACTTC. This translates into CASRQTQGGETQYF.

The chain couples TRBV12-5 to TRBJ1-2, with 10 bases fitting TRBD1. This CDR3 spans 16 amino acids. Per the germline V gene, CDR1 is LGHNT and CDR2 is FRNRAP. V lost 2 bases and J lost 4; bases outside the gene matches: 7. Here the CDR3 reads CASGLTRQGAGYGYTF. CDR3 in DNA: TGTGCTAGTGGTTTGACCAGACAGGGGGCGGGCTATGGCTACACCTTC. Full variable domain (missing parts from reference TRBV12-5 and TRBJ1-2): DARVTQTPRHKVTEMGQEVTMRCQPILGHNTVFWYRQTMMQGLELLAYFRNRAPLDDSGMPKDRFSAEMPDATLATLKIQPSEPRDSAVYFCASGLTRQGAGYGYTFGSGTRLTVV.

The chain is built from TRBV7-8 and TRBJ1-1, with D perhaps TRBD1 (6 bases). Germline-derived CDR1 and CDR2 are SGHVS and FQNEAQ. The CDR3 has 15 residues. The V gene lost 5 bases and the J gene lost 4 bases, with 17 bases spanning the gap. CDR3 bases: TGTGCCAGCAGCCTGAGGGAGGGGGAGAGCACTGAAGCTTTCTTT. It codes for CASSLREGESTEAFF.

V is TRBV4-1 and J is TRBJ2-2; D may be TRBD2 (9 bases). CDR1 is MGHRA, CDR2 YSYEKL, per germline. Trimming shortened V by 4 bases and J by 3 bases, and 15 bases separated the two germline ends. This CDR3 is 16 amino acids long. The CDR3 DNA sequence: TGCGCCAGCAGCCGGACAGGGACTAGCTACACCGGGGAGCTGTTTTTT. It specifies CASSRTGTSYTGELFF.

The chain combines TRBV9 with TRBJ2-7; 13 positions match TRBD2. CDR3 length: 16 residues. V lost 4 bases, J lost 6 bases, and 10 bases stayed unmatched. The germline gives CDR1 SGDLS, CDR2 YYNGEE. This CDR3 is CASSPHGTSGNGEQYF. CDR3 nucleotide sequence: TGTGCCAGCAGCCCTCATGGGACTAGCGGGAACGGCGAGCAGTACTTC.

Here the CDR3 reads CASSPWGDTGELFF. CDR3 bases: TGTGCCAGTAGCCCGTGGGGAGACACCGGGGAGCTGTTTTTT. The chain links TRBV19 to TRBJ2-2; a weak D match, TRBD2 (5 bases). Between the trimmed V and J ends, which lost 6 bases and 3 bases, there was a span of 11 bases. CDR3 length equals 14 residues. Germline V gene data show CDR1 as LNHDA and CDR2 as SQIVND (reference sequence).

This chain joins TRBV2 and TRBJ2-2; 10 nucleotides agree with TRBD1. Germline V gene data show CDR1 as SNHLY and CDR2 as FYNNEI. The CDR3 is made up of 16 amino acids. V was pared by 5 bases and J by 2 bases, with 5 bases of the junction left unmatched. Here the CDR3 reads CASSPGTGVNTGELFF. DNA for the CDR3: TGTGCCAGCAGTCCCGGGACAGGGGTTAACACCGGGGAGCTGTTTTTT.

The chain links TRBV28 to TRBJ1-2, with D possibly matching TRBD1 (5 bases). V was pared by 2 bases and J by 4 bases, with 11 bases between. The germline CDR1 and CDR2 sequences are MDHEN and SYDVKM. The CDR3 has 14 amino acids. The CDR3 DNA follows: TGTGCCAGCAGTTTAGCAACAAGGGGCTATGGCTACACCTTC. Its protein product is CASSLATRGYGYTF.

In this sample, this clone turned up once. The chain uses TRBV5-1 and TRBJ1-1, with TRBD1 as a possible D gene (5 bases). The CDR3 covers 14 residues. Germline V gene lookup returns CDR1 SGHRS and CDR2 YFSETQ. Trimming removed 6 bases at V and 5 bases at J, with 17 bases between. Written as DNA, the CDR3 is TGCGCCAGCACGGGTCAGGGTCGGCCGACTGAAGCTTTCTTT. It codes for CASTGQGRPTEAFF.

The chain employs TRBV28 and TRBJ2-1; 10 nucleotides line up with TRBD2. This CDR3 is 17 amino acids long. In germline, CDR1 is MDHEN, CDR2 SYDVKM. Trimming cost V 4 bases and J 4 bases; bases outside gene matches: 10. CDR3 residues: CASSSHLAGEWYNEQFF. In DNA form, the CDR3 reads TGTGCCAGCAGTTCACATCTAGCGGGAGAATGGTACAATGAGCAGTTCTTC.